This TCR beta chain was profiled in a study of identical twins. Study-wide results and caveats: Abundant beta clonotypes from cord blood had fewer insertions, unlike memory repertoires, which showed none. Donors were not followed over many years; analysis was cross-sectional.

With regard to this clonotype: The antigen remains undetermined. A much larger clone lies one base from this, so it may be a read error.

A single record per CDR3 protein comes from TCRdb applying MiXCR to the 5' RACE reads. In the table there are 400,000 to 650,000 distinct CDR3 sequences, around 20% of which are singletons. This CDR3 spans 14 amino acids. Germline CDR1 is SGHTA and CDR2 is FQGTGA. The V and J ends lost 6 bases and 9 bases, in that order; junction bases with no gene match: 8. In addition, the sample was reused for a study of T cells expressing NK-cell markers.

Sample: CD4+ T cells sorted from blood. The receptor comes from a woman aged 18 to 35 in good health. The J gene is TRBJ2-1, the V gene TRBV7-3, with TRBD1 matching 10 bases. CDR3 loop: CASRVGQGLGEQFF. As DNA, the CDR3 is TGTGCCAGCAGGGTGGGACAGGGGTTAGGTGAGCAGTTCTTC.